These 3 T cell receptor beta chains came from one sample sequenced in a study of CXCR3-negative and CXCR3-positive naive CD8 T cells. Libraries were UMI-labeled 5' RACE TRB cDNA. Reprocessing the 5' RACE reads, TCRdb reports a single entry for every CDR3 protein and omits DNA. This listing includes 50,000 to 65,000 distinct CDR3 sequences. The sequencing input was naive CXCR3- CD8+ T cells from blood. Noted subset: CD45RO-CCR7+CD27+CD95- naive CD8+ T cells lacking CXCR3 (TNR3-). The receptor source for this set is a human donor in good health. Some clones in this sample may be carry-over from other donors' samples.

This chain links TRBV5-1 with TRBJ2-7; the TCRdb D gene call, TRBD2, has no DNA to confirm it. This CDR3 comprises 14 residues. Germline CDR1 SGHRS, CDR2 YFSETQ. CDR3 protein: CASSLSSGGGEQYF. The whole variable domain, remainder taken from reference TRBV5-1 and TRBJ2-7, is KAGVTQTPRYLIKTRGQQVTLSCSPISGHRSVSWYQQTPGQGLQFLFEYFSETQRNKGNFPGRFSGRQFSNSRSEMNVSTLELGDSALYLCASSLSSGGGEQYFGPGTRLTVT.

The chain combines TRBV4-3 with TRBJ2-7; no DNA is available, so the TRBD2 call from TCRdb remains unchecked. The length of the CDR3 is 15 residues. Per the germline V gene, CDR1 is LGHNA and CDR2 is YSLEER. The CDR3: CASSQDTSATYEQYF.

The J gene is TRBJ2-3, the V gene TRBV4-1; checking the TCRdb D call of TRBD2 is not possible without DNA. CDR3 length: 17 amino acids. The germline gives CDR1 MGHRA, CDR2 YSYEKL. The CDR3 spells CASSLSGGTSSTDTQYF.